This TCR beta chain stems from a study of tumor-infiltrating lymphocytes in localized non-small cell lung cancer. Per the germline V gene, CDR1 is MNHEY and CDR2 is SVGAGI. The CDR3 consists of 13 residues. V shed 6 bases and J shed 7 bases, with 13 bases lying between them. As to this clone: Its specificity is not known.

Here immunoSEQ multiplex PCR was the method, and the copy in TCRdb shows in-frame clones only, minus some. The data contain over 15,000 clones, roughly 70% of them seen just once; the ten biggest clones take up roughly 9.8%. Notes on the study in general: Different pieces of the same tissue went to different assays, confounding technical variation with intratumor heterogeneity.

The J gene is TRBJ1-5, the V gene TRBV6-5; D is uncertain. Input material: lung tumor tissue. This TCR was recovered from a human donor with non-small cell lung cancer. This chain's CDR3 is CASRPTLGQPQHF. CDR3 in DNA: TGTGCCAGCAGGCCGACCCTTGGACAGCCCCAGCATTTT.